This T cell receptor (beta chain) stems from a study of T cell responses to AZD1222 COVID-19 vaccine. Regarding the study as a whole: Of spike-specific TCRs, nearly half reportedly target regions left unmutated in variants. A rise in Spike-specific TCR breadth and depth followed two AZD1222 doses. Among the donors, most were white British and more were female, and clonal diversity was possibly underestimated. Repertoire samples came only from after the peak T cell response.

The CDR3 is 16 residues long. Germline V CDR1 and CDR2: KGHSH, LQKENI. V lost 0 bases and J lost 6, with 14 bases in between. Notes on this clone: Its antigen is undetermined.

Profiling relied on immunoSEQ multiplex PCR, and the TCRdb table lists in-frame clones only, not all of them. The data hold about 120,000 clones, with about 88% observed a single time. The genes are TRBV18 and TRBJ2-2; possibly TRBD1 or TRBD2 for D (5 bases each). This sample comprised peripheral blood, obtained 28 days after the second AZD1222 dose. This TCR was sampled from an adult who received the AZD1222 COVID-19 vaccine. This chain's CDR3 is CASSPPGVAEAGELFF. Here the CDR3 DNA reads TGTGCCAGCTCACCACCGGGGGTAGCCGAGGCCGGGGAGCTGTTTTTT.